This T cell receptor (beta chain) was sequenced in a study of blood T cells in healthy people across ages. Primers used in a second PCR of roughly 6 to 12 cycles were a sample-barcoded 5' primer and a J-beta primer mix. TCRdb redid the calling of the 5' RACE reads with MiXCR, one entry per CDR3 protein. The sample consists of hundreds of thousands of distinct CDR3 sequences, roughly 48% of them appearing once. Overall study results and limits: Diversity of TCR beta correlated strongly with naive T cell percentage.

Donors were healthy Caucasian individuals from Russia aged roughly 6 to 95. Isolating PBMCs gave at least 6 million of these cells per sample. In this sample, this clonotype turned up a few times. Its antigen remains unknown. Germline lookup yields CDR1 SQVTM and CDR2 ANQGSEA. J gave up 3 bases and V 4 bases, and 4 bases lay outside the gene matches. CDR3 size: 13 residues. The rearrangement joins TRBV29-1 to TRBJ2-7; 9 positions match TRBD2. The clonotype comes from a man older than 75 in good health. Sequenced material: blood. The CDR3 DNA sequence: TGCAGCGTTGTGCGTAGCGGGGGCTACGAGCAGTACTTC. It specifies CSVVRSGGYEQYF.